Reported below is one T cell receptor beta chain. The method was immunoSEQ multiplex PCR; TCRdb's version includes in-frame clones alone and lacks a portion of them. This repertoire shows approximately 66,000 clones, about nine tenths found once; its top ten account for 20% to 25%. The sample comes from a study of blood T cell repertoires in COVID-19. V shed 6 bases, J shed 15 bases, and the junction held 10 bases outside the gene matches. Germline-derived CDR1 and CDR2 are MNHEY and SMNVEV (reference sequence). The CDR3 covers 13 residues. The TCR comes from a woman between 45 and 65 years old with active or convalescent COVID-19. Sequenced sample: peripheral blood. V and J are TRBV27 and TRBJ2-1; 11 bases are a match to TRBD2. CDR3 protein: CASRALAGGEWFF. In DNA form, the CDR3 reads TGTGCCAGCAGGGCGCTAGCGGGGGGTGAGTGGTTCTTC.